Presented here are 32 T cell receptor beta chains from one specimen sequenced in a study of blood T cell repertoires in COVID-19. The repertoire was sequenced with immunoSEQ multiplex PCR; TCRdb's copy has only in-frame clones and lacks some. The sample holds about 290,000 clones, roughly nine tenths seen once. Sequencing was carried out using peripheral blood. The source of these receptors is a woman aged 25-40 years with COVID-19, enrolled during active disease.

The count of this clone is one. CDR3 in amino acids: CASSQDREETQYF. For the CDR3, the DNA is TGCGCCAGCAGCCAAGACAGGGAAGAGACCCAGTACTTC. The V gene is TRBV4-1, the J gene TRBJ2-5, with a weak D call TRBD1 (5 bases). Germline V CDR1 and CDR2: MGHRA, YSYEKL. This CDR3 is 13 amino acids long. Trimming cost V 0 bases and J 3 bases, with 5 bases left between them.

This clone was picked up a small number of times. The chain joins TRBV6-1 to TRBJ2-2; D is uncertain. Trimming removed 1 base from V and 7 bases from J, with 7 bases in between. This CDR3 has 13 residues. The germline gives CDR1 MNHNS, CDR2 SASEGT. DNA for the CDR3: TGTGCCAGCAGTGAAGGCAGGTACGGGGAGCTGTTTTTT. Protein product: CASSEGRYGELFF.

In this sample, this clone turned up a few times. This chain connects TRBV30 to TRBJ1-4; D ambiguous. Germline CDR1 is GTSNPN and CDR2 is SVGIG (reference sequence). This CDR3 region has 13 residues. V was shortened by 5 bases and J by 8 bases, with 15 bases between the two germline ends. Written as DNA, the CDR3 is TGTGCCTGGGCCCTCATGGCAGGCGAAAAACTGTTTTTT. It codes for CAWALMAGEKLFF. The whole variable domain, remainder taken from reference TRBV30 and TRBJ1-4, is SQTIHQWPATLVQPVGSPLSLECTVEGTSNPNLYWYRQAAGRGLQLLFYSVGIGQISSEVPQNLSASRPQDRQFILSSKKLLLSDSGFYLCAWALMAGEKLFFGSGTQLSVL.

This sequence joins TRBV11-2 and TRBJ2-1, with no clear D. From germline, CDR1 is SGHAT and CDR2 FQNNGV. The CDR3 runs to 13 residues. The germline V and J ends were trimmed by 8 bases and 2 bases, with 10 bases remaining between them. CDR3 coding DNA: TGTGCCAGCGGCCCCTTTGCCTACAATGAGCAGTTCTTC. Its protein product is CASGPFAYNEQFF.

CDR3 residues: CASSLVAGGVEETQYF. CDR3 in DNA: TGTGCCAGCAGCTTGGTCGCCGGCGGGGTCGAGGAGACCCAGTACTTC. The genes are TRBV7-9 and TRBJ2-5, with a tentative D call TRBD2 (6 bases). The CDR3 consists of 16 residues. CDR1 and CDR2 from the germline V gene are SEHNR and FQNEAQ (reference sequence). The V gene lost 3 bases and the J gene lost 5 bases, with 19 bases spanning the gap.

The rearrangement links TRBV6-5 to TRBJ2-2; TRBD1 matches at 9 bases. The V and J ends lost 5 bases and 5 bases, in that order; junction bases with no gene match: 6. Germline V lookup: CDR1 MNHEY, CDR2 SVGAGI. The CDR3 sequence is 15 residues long. CDR3 bases: TGTGCCAGCAGTAGGGACAGGGCGAGAACCGGGGAGCTGTTTTTT. It yields the protein CASSRDRARTGELFF.

This chain links TRBV10-3 with TRBJ1-5, with D possibly being TRBD1 (5 bases). Germline V lookup: CDR1 ENHRY, CDR2 SYGVKD. V was clipped by 3 bases and J by 6 bases, with 15 bases between them. The CDR3 sequence is 15 residues long. The CDR3 coding sequence is TGTGCCATCAGTGAAACCGCGGGGGTGACTCAGCCCCAGCATTTT. It translates to CAISETAGVTQPQHF.

This clone was recorded at least ten times. The chain combines TRBV29-1 with TRBJ2-7; weak D call: TRBD2 (5 bases). There are 14 residues in the CDR3. Trimming stripped 4 bases from V and 0 bases from J, with 13 bases between. In germline, CDR1 is SQVTM, CDR2 ANQGSEA. CDR3 bases: TGCAGCGTTGCATCTGCCGGGGACTCCTACGAGCAGTACTTC. It codes for CSVASAGDSYEQYF.

The J gene is TRBJ2-3, the V gene TRBV28; the D is unclear. V lost 1 base, J lost 3 bases, and 11 bases lay in between. This CDR3 is 15 amino acids long. Germline assignment: CDR1 MDHEN and CDR2 SYDVKM. CDR3 protein: CASSLSTTPTDTQYF. DNA for the CDR3: TGTGCCAGCAGTTTATCTACCACTCCGACAGATACGCAGTATTTT.

This chain links TRBV7-9 with TRBJ1-3; the match to TRBD1 covers 8 bases. Germline loops: CDR1 SEHNR, CDR2 FQNEAQ (reference sequence). The CDR3 sequence is 15 residues long. V lost 3 bases, J lost 4 bases, and 5 bases stayed unmatched. CDR3: CASSFSGGTGNTIYF. CDR3 sequence (DNA): TGTGCCAGCAGCTTCTCAGGGGGCACAGGAAACACCATATATTTT.

This clone was observed a handful of times. This chain links TRBV10-2 with TRBJ2-7; 8 positions match TRBD1. CDR3 length: 14 amino acids. J lost 5 bases, V lost 4 bases, and 7 bases had no gene match. The germline V gene encodes CDR1 WSHSY and CDR2 SAAADI. CDR3 sequence: CASSGLGQGDEQYF. For the CDR3, the DNA is TGCGCCAGCAGTGGGCTTGGACAGGGCGACGAGCAGTACTTC.

This clone was counted at least ten times. The gene calls are TRBV5-1 and TRBJ2-1, with D possibly matching TRBD1 (6 bases). Looked up from germline, CDR1 is SGHRS and CDR2 is YFSETQ. Trimming pared 5 bases from V and 2 bases from J, leaving 17 bases between. This CDR3 comprises 16 residues. CDR3 in DNA: TGCGCCAGCAGTCCGCTCGGGGCAGGGGCCTACAATGAGCAGTTCTTC. Its protein product is CASSPLGAGAYNEQFF.

The chain is built from TRBV7-8 and TRBJ2-1, with TRBD2 identical over 10 bases. This CDR3 spans 16 amino acids. Germline V lookup: CDR1 SGHVS, CDR2 FQNEAQ. V dropped 2 bases and J dropped 3; count of bases not matched to a gene: 4. The CDR3 is CASSLTSGVSYNEQFF. CDR3 bases: TGTGCCAGCAGCTTAACTAGCGGGGTAAGCTACAATGAGCAGTTCTTC.

The chain couples TRBV19 to TRBJ2-6; D may be TRBD1 (5 bases). The V gene lost 6 bases and the J gene lost 0 bases, with 6 bases spanning the gap. The CDR3 covers 14 residues. The germline CDR1 and CDR2 sequences are LNHDA and SQIVND (reference sequence). As DNA, the CDR3 is TGTGCCAGTAGACAGGACTCTGGGGCCAACGTCCTGACTTTC. Translated, it gives CASRQDSGANVLTF.

This chain uses TRBV6-5 with TRBJ2-4; a weak D match, TRBD2 (5 bases). Germline V lookup: CDR1 MNHEY, CDR2 SVGAGI. The CDR3 has 15 amino acids. V dropped 7 bases and J dropped 0 bases, with 13 bases sitting between them. The DNA of the CDR3 is TGTGCCAGCACCTACAGCGGCCTAGCCAAAAACATTCAGTACTTC. The encoded protein is CASTYSGLAKNIQYF.

The V call is TRBV7-9, the J call TRBJ2-3; 7 positions match TRBD2. Germline V CDR1 and CDR2: SEHNR, FQNEAQ (reference sequence). The CDR3 has 15 amino acids. Losses at the gene ends were 2 bases for V and 6 bases for J; bases not matched to a gene: 8. CDR3 sequence reads: CASSLPAGVGDTQYF. CDR3 sequence (DNA): TGTGCCAGCAGCTTACCGGCGGGGGTTGGGGATACGCAGTATTTT. The full variable domain, in which reference TRBV7-9 and TRBJ2-3 provide the parts outside the CDR3, is DTGVSQNPRHKITKRGQNVTFRCDPISEHNRLYWYRQTLGQGPEFLTYFQNEAQLEKSRLLSDRFSAERPKGSFSTLEIQRTEQGDSAMYLCASSLPAGVGDTQYFGPGTRLTVL.

The V call is TRBV7-6, the J call TRBJ2-2; D may be TRBD2 (5 bases). This CDR3 spans 15 amino acids. The germline V and J ends were trimmed by 5 bases and 6 bases, with 16 bases remaining between them. Germline CDR1 is SGHVS and CDR2 is FNYEAQ. In DNA, the CDR3 is TGTGCCAGCAGCATCCTAGGAGGAACCCCCGGGGAGCTGTTTTTT. As protein: CASSILGGTPGELFF.

This sequence joins TRBV27 and TRBJ1-5, with a possible D match to TRBD1 (5 bases). The CDR3 extends over 14 amino acids. The V gene's germline CDR1 is MNHEY and CDR2 SMNVEV (reference sequence). V shed 7 bases and J shed 4 bases, with 14 bases lying between them. CDR3 nucleotide sequence: TGTGCCAGCAACCCGGTGGGGGGGAATCAGCCCCAGCATTTT. It codes for CASNPVGGNQPQHF.

This chain links TRBV6-4 with TRBJ1-5, with no clear D. There are 14 residues in the CDR3. Trimming removed 3 bases at V and 0 bases at J, with 6 bases between. Germline V gene data show CDR1 as MRHNA and CDR2 as SNTAGT. The DNA of the CDR3 is TGTGCCAGCAGTGAGTATTATAGCAATCAGCCCCAGCATTTT. It is translated as CASSEYYSNQPQHF.

This sequence joins TRBV7-2 and TRBJ1-4; D perhaps matches TRBD1 (5 bases). This CDR3 is 14 amino acids long. Trimming stripped 1 base from V and 7 bases from J, with 10 bases between. Germline assignment: CDR1 SGHTA and CDR2 FQGNSA. The CDR3, as DNA: TGTGCCAGCAGCTTAGGGGGCGGTTTTGAAAAACTGTTTTTT. Protein sequence: CASSLGGGFEKLFF.

The V and J genes are TRBV4-1 and TRBJ1-4, with 7 bases aligning to TRBD1. The CDR3 consists of 18 residues. In germline, CDR1 is MGHRA, CDR2 YSYEKL. V lost 0 bases, J lost 4 bases, and 11 bases stayed unmatched. In DNA form, the CDR3 reads TGCGCCAGCAGCCAAGATGGACAACCGGGACAGCTTAATGAAAAACTGTTTTTT. This translates into CASSQDGQPGQLNEKLFF.

This clone was counted only a few times. The gene calls are TRBV30 and TRBJ2-7; tentative D call: TRBD1 (5 bases). The CDR3 runs 11 residues. Germline loops: CDR1 GTSNPN, CDR2 SVGIG (reference sequence). V dropped 3 bases and J dropped 5 bases, with 8 bases sitting between them. CDR3: CAWRQVHEQYF. In DNA form, the CDR3 reads TGTGCCTGGAGACAGGTTCACGAGCAGTACTTC.

V gene TRBV15 combines with J gene TRBJ2-3; TRBD1 agrees at 9 bases. The CDR3 sequence is 16 residues long. Trimming at V came to 3 bases and at J to 1 base, leaving 5 bases not matched to a gene. The V gene's germline CDR1 is LNHNV and CDR2 YYDKDF (reference sequence). The DNA for the CDR3 is TGTGCCACCAGCAGTTCACGGACAGGGGGCACAGATACGCAGTATTTT. Its translation is CATSSSRTGGTDTQYF. Full variable domain (rest looked up from reference TRBV15 and TRBJ2-3): DAMVIQNPRYQVTQFGKPVTLSCSQTLNHNVMYWYQQKSSQAPKLLFHYYDKDFNNEADTPDNFQSRRPNTSFCFLDIRSPGLGDTAMYLCATSSSRTGGTDTQYFGPGTRLTVL.

This clone was detected only once. J is TRBJ1-1 and V is TRBV19; TRBD1 aligns across 9 bases. CDR1 and CDR2 from the germline V gene are LNHDA and SQIVND (reference sequence). The V gene end was trimmed by 4 bases and the J gene end by 5 bases; junction bases not matched to a gene: 5. The CDR3 has 14 amino acids. The CDR3 loop reads CASSTGQGGTEAFF. For the CDR3, the DNA is TGTGCCAGTAGTACGGGACAGGGAGGGACTGAAGCTTTCTTT.

This chain connects TRBV19 to TRBJ1-1, with 7 bases fitting TRBD1. Germline V gene sequence: CDR1 LNHDA, CDR2 SQIVND (reference sequence). J was trimmed by 6 bases and V by 0 bases; bases with no gene match: 4. The CDR3 is made up of 14 amino acids. CDR3 coding DNA: TGTGCCAGTAGTATAGATCTACAGGGGCCTGAAGCTTTCTTT. This encodes CASSIDLQGPEAFF.

V gene TRBV4-2 combines with J gene TRBJ2-2; weak D call: TRBD2 (6 bases). The V and J ends lost 4 bases and 1 base respectively, with 19 bases between them. Germline loops: CDR1 LGHNA, CDR2 YNFKEQ. The CDR3 runs 18 residues. The CDR3 DNA reads TGTGCCAGCAGCCCCCAACCCCTAACGGGGGTGAACACCGGGGAGCTGTTTTTT. Translated, it gives CASSPQPLTGVNTGELFF.

The CDR3 sequence: CASSSRGGRTEAFF. CDR3 nucleotide sequence: TGTGCCAGCAGTTCCAGAGGGGGCAGGACTGAAGCTTTCTTT. This chain joins TRBV28 and TRBJ1-1; TRBD1 agrees at 7 bases. This CDR3 region has 14 residues. From germline, CDR1 is MDHEN and CDR2 SYDVKM. The V and J ends lost 4 bases and 5 bases, in that order; junction bases with no gene match: 7. Together with reference TRBV28 and TRBJ1-1, the CDR3 gives the full variable domain: DVKVTQSSRYLVKRTGEKVFLECVQDMDHENMFWYRQDPGLGLRLIYFSYDVKMKEKGDIPEGYSVSREKKERFSLILESASTNQTSMYLCASSSRGGRTEAFFGQGTRLTVV.

The J gene is TRBJ2-3, the V gene TRBV5-6, with unresolved D. The CDR3 is made up of 15 amino acids. The germline gives CDR1 SGHDT, CDR2 YYEEEE. V was pared by 2 bases and J by 4 bases, with 14 bases between. CDR3 loop: CASSFRQAGADTQYF. The CDR3 DNA sequence: TGTGCCAGCAGCTTTCGGCAGGCCGGCGCAGATACGCAGTATTTT.

A single count supports this clone. This chain joins TRBV2 and TRBJ2-5; 9 bases align to TRBD2. V dropped 5 bases and J dropped 2; count of bases not matched to a gene: 6. Germline lookup yields CDR1 SNHLY and CDR2 FYNNEI. The CDR3 contains 15 residues. The CDR3 DNA follows: TGTGCCAGCAGTCGCCTAGCGGGACCACAAGAGACCCAGTACTTC. Amino acid sequence: CASSRLAGPQETQYF.

The gene calls are TRBV5-4 and TRBJ1-2; no clear D gene. Looked up from germline, CDR1 is SGHNT and CDR2 is YYREEE (reference sequence). The CDR3 runs to 14 residues. Trimming removed 4 bases from V and 1 base from J, with 11 bases in between. This CDR3 reads CASSPLGDNYGYTF. CDR3 DNA sequence: TGTGCCAGCAGCCCCCTCGGAGATAACTATGGCTACACCTTC.

CDR3 amino acids: CSARQSYGYTF. Here the CDR3 DNA reads TGCAGTGCTAGGCAGTCCTATGGCTACACCTTC. This chain links TRBV20-1 with TRBJ1-2; D unclear. V was shortened by 3 bases and J by 4 bases, with 6 bases between the two germline ends. The CDR3 has 11 amino acids. The germline V gene has CDR1 DFQATT and CDR2 SNEGSKA (reference sequence).

The count of this clone is one. The genes are TRBV5-4 and TRBJ2-5; TRBD2 aligns across 15 bases. CDR3 size: 16 residues. The ends lost 2 bases at V and 5 bases at J; junction bases unmatched: 4. CDR1 is SGHNT, CDR2 YYREEE, per germline (reference sequence). This CDR3 is CASSFPGLAGGETQYF. Written as DNA, the CDR3 is TGTGCCAGCAGCTTCCCGGGACTAGCGGGGGGCGAGACCCAGTACTTC.